Detailed here is one T cell receptor (beta chain). Its antigen is not identified. Every TCR beta cDNA library bore unique molecular identifiers. TCRdb redid the calling of the PCR reads with MiXCR, one entry per CDR3 protein. This table has over 150,000 distinct CDR3 sequences, 35% to 40% appearing once. The CDR3 loop spans 16 amino acids. The V gene lost 0 bases and the J gene lost 4 bases, with 14 bases spanning the gap. CDR1 and CDR2 from the germline V gene are SGDLS and YYNGEE. The data derive from a study of post-analysis software for immune sequencing data. Study-wide background: Several disease courses (relapsing-remitting, secondary progressive and progressive-relapsing) of multiple sclerosis were included. Study-wide results and caveats: Normalized Chao1 diversity was significantly lower in multiple sclerosis patients than in controls. With F measure, samples from one preparation batch clustered together strongly. TRBV5-6, TRBV5-1 and TRBV20-1 were among five TRBV segments more frequent in patients than controls.

The chain joins TRBV9 to TRBJ2-1; TRBD2 might be the D (5 bases). The sample here was blood, taken after autologous hematopoietic stem cell transplantation. The TCR was taken from a girl aged 10 to 17 with multiple sclerosis. The CDR3 sequence: CASSVGTSGAYNEQFF. CDR3 DNA sequence: TGTGCCAGCAGCGTAGGTACCAGCGGAGCTTACAATGAGCAGTTCTTC. The full variable domain, completed using reference TRBV9 and TRBJ2-1, is DSGVTQTPKHLITATGQRVTLRCSPRSGDLSVYWYQQSLDQGLQFLIQYYNGEERAKGNILERFSAQQFPDLHSELNLSSLELGDSALYFCASSVGTSGAYNEQFFGPGTRLTVL.